Below are 9 T cell receptor beta chains sequenced from a single sample in a study of blood T cell repertoires in COVID-19. Libraries were prepared by immunoSEQ multiplex PCR; TCRdb keeps only in-frame clonotypes and omits some of them. Of 150,000 to 200,000 clones in the sample, roughly 85% were seen once. The sequenced sample was peripheral blood. These receptors all come from a woman between 25 and 40 years old with acute or convalescent COVID-19.

The chain joins TRBV16 to TRBJ2-5; possible D gene TRBD2, 6 bases. The CDR3 covers 14 residues. The V gene's germline CDR1 is KGHSY and CDR2 FQNENV. V was trimmed by 0 bases and J by 3 bases, leaving 8 bases between them. The CDR3 DNA reads as TGTGCCAGCAGCCAATCGTTAGCGGAAGAGACCCAGTACTTC. Translation: CASSQSLAEETQYF.

The rearrangement uses TRBV2 and TRBJ1-4; TRBD1 matches at 12 bases. The germline V gene has CDR1 SNHLY and CDR2 FYNNEI. The CDR3 extends over 14 amino acids. The V gene end was trimmed by 8 bases and the J gene end by 7 bases; junction bases not matched to a gene: 5. The CDR3, as DNA: TGTGCCAGCGACAGGGACAGGGGGCGTGAAAAACTGTTTTTT. Translating gives CASDRDRGREKLFF.

The chain combines TRBV21-1 with TRBJ2-7; TRBD1, the table's D call, lacks a check against the DNA. TRBV21-1 is given as a pseudogene. This CDR3 spans 16 amino acids. The CDR3, as DNA: TGTGCCAGCAAAAAGCAATCGGGACAGGGTTCCTACGAGCAGTACTTC. Its protein product is CASKKQSGQGSYEQYF.

The V and J genes are TRBV7-6 and TRBJ1-2; 7 bases fit TRBD1. The ends lost 10 bases at V and 3 bases at J; junction bases unmatched: 17. Germline CDR1 and CDR2: SGHVS and FNYEAQ. The CDR3 contains 16 residues. The CDR3 sequence is CATQGGVGGSDYGYTF. For the CDR3, the DNA is TGTGCCACCCAAGGGGGCGTTGGTGGATCGGACTATGGCTACACCTTC.

The chain joins TRBV5-1 to TRBJ2-2; a possible D gene is TRBD1 (6 bases). V was trimmed by 4 bases and J by 0 bases, leaving 10 bases between them. This CDR3 spans 15 amino acids. Per germline, CDR1 SGHRS and CDR2 YFSETQ. CDR3 sequence (DNA): TGCGCCAGCAGCGCAACAGGGACGAACACCGGGGAGCTGTTTTTT. Translation gives CASSATGTNTGELFF. Complete variable domain (other parts from reference TRBV5-1 and TRBJ2-2): KAGVTQTPRYLIKTRGQQVTLSCSPISGHRSVSWYQQTPGQGLQFLFEYFSETQRNKGNFPGRFSGRQFSNSRSEMNVSTLELGDSALYLCASSATGTNTGELFFGEGSRLTVL.

The chain links TRBV24-1 to TRBJ1-5, with TRBD1 identical over 7 bases. This CDR3 region has 14 residues. The germline CDR1 and CDR2 sequences are KGHDR and SFDVKD. V dropped 6 bases and J dropped 4; count of bases not matched to a gene: 5. Here the CDR3 reads CATSLAGGNQPQHF. The DNA of the CDR3 is TGTGCCACCAGTCTAGCAGGGGGAAATCAGCCCCAGCATTTT.

J is TRBJ1-2 and V is TRBV7-2; TRBD1 aligns across 9 bases. Germline CDR1 is SGHTA and CDR2 is FQGNSA. Trimming removed 5 bases from V and 0 bases from J; junction bases left unmatched: 10. The CDR3 contains 17 residues. The CDR3 loop reads CASSLRTGVTPNYGYTF. CDR3 bases: TGTGCCAGCAGCCTAAGGACAGGGGTTACACCTAACTATGGCTACACCTTC.

The chain uses TRBV30 and TRBJ2-7, with D possibly matching TRBD2 (6 bases). Per the germline V gene, CDR1 is GTSNPN and CDR2 is SVGIG (reference sequence). The CDR3 contains 12 residues. CDR3 DNA sequence: TGTATTGGCGGGGCACAGTTACACGAGCAGTACTTC. Residues: CIGGAQLHEQYF.

This clone showed up just a few times. This chain joins TRBV29-1 and TRBJ1-1, with D possibly being TRBD1 (5 bases). CDR1 and CDR2 from the germline V gene are SQVTM and ANQGSEA. The germline V and J ends were trimmed by 3 bases and 1 base, with 9 bases remaining between them. The CDR3 extends over 13 amino acids. DNA for the CDR3: TGCAGCGTTGACAGAAGGGGGAACACTGAAGCTTTCTTT. Its protein is CSVDRRGNTEAFF.